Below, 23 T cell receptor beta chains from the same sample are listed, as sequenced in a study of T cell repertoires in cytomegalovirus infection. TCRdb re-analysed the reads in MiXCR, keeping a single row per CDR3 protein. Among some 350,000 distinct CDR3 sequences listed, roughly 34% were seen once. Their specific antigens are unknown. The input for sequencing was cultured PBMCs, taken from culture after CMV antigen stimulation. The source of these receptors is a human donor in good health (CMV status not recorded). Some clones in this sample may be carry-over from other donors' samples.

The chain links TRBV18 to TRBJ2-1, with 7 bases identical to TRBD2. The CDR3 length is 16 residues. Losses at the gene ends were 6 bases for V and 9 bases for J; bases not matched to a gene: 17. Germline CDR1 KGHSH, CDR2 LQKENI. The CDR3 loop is CASSPGSAGIEREQFF. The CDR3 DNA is TGTGCCAGCTCTCCAGGCTCAGCGGGGATCGAGCGTGAGCAGTTCTTC.

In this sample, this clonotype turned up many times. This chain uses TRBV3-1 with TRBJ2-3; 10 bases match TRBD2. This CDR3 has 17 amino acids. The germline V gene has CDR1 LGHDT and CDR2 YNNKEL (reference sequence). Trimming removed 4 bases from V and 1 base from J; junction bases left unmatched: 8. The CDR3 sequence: CASSRRAGTSGTDTQYF. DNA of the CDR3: TGTGCCAGCAGCCGTCGAGCCGGGACTAGCGGCACAGATACGCAGTATTTT.

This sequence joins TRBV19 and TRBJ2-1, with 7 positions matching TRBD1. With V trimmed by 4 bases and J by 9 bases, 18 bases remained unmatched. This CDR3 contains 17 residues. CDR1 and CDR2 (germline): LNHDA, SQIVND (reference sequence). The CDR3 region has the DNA TGTGCCAGTAGTACATCAATACAGGGGTGGGAAGATAGTGAGCAGTTCTTC. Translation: CASSTSIQGWEDSEQFF.

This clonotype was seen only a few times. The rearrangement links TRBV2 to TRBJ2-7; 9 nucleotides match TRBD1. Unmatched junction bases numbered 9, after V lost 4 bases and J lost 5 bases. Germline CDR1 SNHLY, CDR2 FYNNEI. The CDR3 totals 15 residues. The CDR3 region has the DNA TGTGCCAGCAGTGCGGACAGGGGTGACCTCCACGAGCAGTACGTC. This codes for CASSADRGDLHEQYV.

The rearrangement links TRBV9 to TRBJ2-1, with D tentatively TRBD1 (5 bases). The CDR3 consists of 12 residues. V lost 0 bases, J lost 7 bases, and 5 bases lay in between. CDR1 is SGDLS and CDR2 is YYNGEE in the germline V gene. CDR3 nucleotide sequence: TGTGCCAGCAGCGTAGGACAGAATGAGCAGTTCTTC. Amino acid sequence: CASSVGQNEQFF. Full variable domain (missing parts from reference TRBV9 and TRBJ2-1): DSGVTQTPKHLITATGQRVTLRCSPRSGDLSVYWYQQSLDQGLQFLIQYYNGEERAKGNILERFSAQQFPDLHSELNLSSLELGDSALYFCASSVGQNEQFFGPGTRLTVL.

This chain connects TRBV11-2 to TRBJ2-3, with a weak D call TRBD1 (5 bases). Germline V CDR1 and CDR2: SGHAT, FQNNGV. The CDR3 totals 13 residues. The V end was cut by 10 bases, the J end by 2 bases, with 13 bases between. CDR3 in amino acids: CATGREYTDTQYF. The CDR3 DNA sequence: TGTGCCACCGGCAGGGAATACACAGATACGCAGTATTTT.

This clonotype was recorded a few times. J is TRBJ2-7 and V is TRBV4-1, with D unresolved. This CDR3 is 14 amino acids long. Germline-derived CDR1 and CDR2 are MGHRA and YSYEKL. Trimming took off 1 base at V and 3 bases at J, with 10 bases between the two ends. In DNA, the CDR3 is TGCGCCAGCAGCCAAGCGCTGGGAAACTACGAGCAGTACGTC. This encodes CASSQALGNYEQYV.

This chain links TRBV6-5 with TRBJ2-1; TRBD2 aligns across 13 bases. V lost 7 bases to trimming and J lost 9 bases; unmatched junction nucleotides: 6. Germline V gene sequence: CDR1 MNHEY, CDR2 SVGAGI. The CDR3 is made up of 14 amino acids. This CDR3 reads CASTGLAGLGEQFF. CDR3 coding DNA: TGTGCCAGCACGGGACTAGCGGGACTCGGTGAGCAGTTCTTC.

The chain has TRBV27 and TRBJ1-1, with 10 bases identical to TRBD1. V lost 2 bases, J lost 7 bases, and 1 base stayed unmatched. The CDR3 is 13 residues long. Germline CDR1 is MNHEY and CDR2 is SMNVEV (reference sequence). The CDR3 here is CASSLGQGGEAFF. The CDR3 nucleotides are TGTGCCAGCAGTTTAGGACAGGGGGGTGAAGCTTTCTTT.

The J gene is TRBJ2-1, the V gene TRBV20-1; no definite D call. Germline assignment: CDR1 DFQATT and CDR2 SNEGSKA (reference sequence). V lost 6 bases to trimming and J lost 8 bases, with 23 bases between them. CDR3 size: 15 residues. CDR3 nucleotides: TGCAGTGCCCAATCGCGTGTCGGACCGAGCGATGAGCAGTTCTTC. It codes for CSAQSRVGPSDEQFF.

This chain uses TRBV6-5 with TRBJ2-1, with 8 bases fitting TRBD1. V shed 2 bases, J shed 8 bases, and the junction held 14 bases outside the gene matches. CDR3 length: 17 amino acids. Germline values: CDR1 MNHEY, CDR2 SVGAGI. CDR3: CASSYTRGTGLRHEQFF. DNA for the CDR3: TGTGCCAGCAGTTACACACGCGGGACAGGTCTCAGGCATGAGCAGTTCTTC.

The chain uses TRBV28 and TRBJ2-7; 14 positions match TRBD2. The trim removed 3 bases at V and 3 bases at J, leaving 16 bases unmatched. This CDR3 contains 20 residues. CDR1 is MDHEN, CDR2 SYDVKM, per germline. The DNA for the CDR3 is TGTGCCAGCAGTTTCCCGCCTCCCCTTTCCGGGACTAGCGGGAGCTACGAGCAGTACTTC. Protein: CASSFPPPLSGTSGSYEQYF.

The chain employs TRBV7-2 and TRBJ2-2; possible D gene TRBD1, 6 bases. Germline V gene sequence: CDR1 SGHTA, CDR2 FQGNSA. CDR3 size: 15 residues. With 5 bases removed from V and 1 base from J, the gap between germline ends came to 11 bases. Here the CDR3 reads CASSHQGMNTGELFF. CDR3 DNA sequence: TGTGCCAGCAGCCACCAGGGGATGAACACCGGGGAGCTGTTTTTT.

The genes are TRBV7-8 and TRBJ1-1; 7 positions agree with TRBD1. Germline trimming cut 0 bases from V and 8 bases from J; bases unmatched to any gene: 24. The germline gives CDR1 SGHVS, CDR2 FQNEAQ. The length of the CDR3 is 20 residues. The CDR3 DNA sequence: TGTGCCAGCAGCTTAGCGGGAGGGGGCGGGGTGAATAGGGGATCTCAGGAAGCTTTCTTT. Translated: CASSLAGGGGVNRGSQEAFF.

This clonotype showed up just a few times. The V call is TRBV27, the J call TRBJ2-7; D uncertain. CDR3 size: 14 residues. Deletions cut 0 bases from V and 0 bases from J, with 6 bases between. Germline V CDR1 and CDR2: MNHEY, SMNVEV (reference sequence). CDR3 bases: TGTGCCAGCAGTTTATCAGCAGCCTCCTACGAGCAGTACTTC. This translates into CASSLSAASYEQYF.

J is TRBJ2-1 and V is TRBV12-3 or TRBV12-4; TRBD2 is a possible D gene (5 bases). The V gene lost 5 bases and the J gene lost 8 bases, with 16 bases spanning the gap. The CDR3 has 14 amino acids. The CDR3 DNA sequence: TGTGCCAGCAGTAAATATAGCGAATTCGATGAGCAGTTCTTC. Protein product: CASSKYSEFDEQFF.

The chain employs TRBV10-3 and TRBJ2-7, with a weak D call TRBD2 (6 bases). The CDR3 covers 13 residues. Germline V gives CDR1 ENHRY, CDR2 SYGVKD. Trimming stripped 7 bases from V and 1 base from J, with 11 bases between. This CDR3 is CAIMPGGSYEQYF. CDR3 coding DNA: TGTGCCATCATGCCCGGAGGGTCCTACGAGCAGTACTTC.

The CDR3 reads CASSLTVGVPEAFF. In DNA form, the CDR3 reads TGTGCCAGCAGCTTAACTGTCGGGGTCCCTGAAGCTTTCTTT. V usage is TRBV7-3 and J usage is TRBJ1-1; no clear D gene. The CDR3 has 14 residues. Germline V gene sequence: CDR1 SGHTA, CDR2 FQGTGA. Trimming pared 0 bases from V and 6 bases from J, leaving 11 bases between.

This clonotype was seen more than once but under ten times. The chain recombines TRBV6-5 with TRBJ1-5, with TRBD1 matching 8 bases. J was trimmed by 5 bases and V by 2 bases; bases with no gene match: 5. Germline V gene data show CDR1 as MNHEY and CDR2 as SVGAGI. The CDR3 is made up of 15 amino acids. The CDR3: CASSYAETGDQPQHF. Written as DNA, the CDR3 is TGTGCCAGCAGTTACGCAGAGACAGGGGATCAGCCCCAGCATTTT.

CDR3: CSDAGFWDEQYV. The CDR3, as DNA: TGCAGCGATGCGGGATTTTGGGACGAGCAGTACGTC. The V call is TRBV29-1, the J call TRBJ2-7; D is perhaps TRBD2 (6 bases). The CDR3 consists of 12 residues. CDR1 is SQVTM, CDR2 ANQGSEA, per germline. Trimming pared 7 bases from V and 5 bases from J, leaving 15 bases between.

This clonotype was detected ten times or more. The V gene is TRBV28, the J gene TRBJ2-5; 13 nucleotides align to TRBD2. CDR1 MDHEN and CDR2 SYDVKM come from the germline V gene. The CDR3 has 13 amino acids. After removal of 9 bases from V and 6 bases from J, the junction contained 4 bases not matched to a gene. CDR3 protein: CASLTSGRKTQYF. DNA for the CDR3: TGTGCCAGTCTGACTAGCGGGAGGAAGACCCAGTACTTC.

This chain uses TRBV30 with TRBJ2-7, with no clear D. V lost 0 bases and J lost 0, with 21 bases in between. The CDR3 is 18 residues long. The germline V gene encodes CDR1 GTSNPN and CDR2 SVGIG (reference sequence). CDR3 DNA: TGTGCCTGGAGTGTACAGATAATGACTGGTCTAAGCTCCTACGAGCAGTACTTC. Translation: CAWSVQIMTGLSSYEQYF. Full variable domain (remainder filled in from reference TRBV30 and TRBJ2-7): SQTIHQWPATLVQPVGSPLSLECTVEGTSNPNLYWYRQAAGRGLQLLFYSVGIGQISSEVPQNLSASRPQDRQFILSSKKLLLSDSGFYLCAWSVQIMTGLSSYEQYFGPGTRLTVT.

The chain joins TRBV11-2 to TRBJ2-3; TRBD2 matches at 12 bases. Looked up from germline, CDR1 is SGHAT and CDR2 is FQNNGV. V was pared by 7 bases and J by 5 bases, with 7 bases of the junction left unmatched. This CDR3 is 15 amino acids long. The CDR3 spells CASTPPGLAGDTQYF. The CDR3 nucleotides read TGTGCCAGCACCCCGCCGGGACTAGCGGGAGATACGCAGTATTTT.